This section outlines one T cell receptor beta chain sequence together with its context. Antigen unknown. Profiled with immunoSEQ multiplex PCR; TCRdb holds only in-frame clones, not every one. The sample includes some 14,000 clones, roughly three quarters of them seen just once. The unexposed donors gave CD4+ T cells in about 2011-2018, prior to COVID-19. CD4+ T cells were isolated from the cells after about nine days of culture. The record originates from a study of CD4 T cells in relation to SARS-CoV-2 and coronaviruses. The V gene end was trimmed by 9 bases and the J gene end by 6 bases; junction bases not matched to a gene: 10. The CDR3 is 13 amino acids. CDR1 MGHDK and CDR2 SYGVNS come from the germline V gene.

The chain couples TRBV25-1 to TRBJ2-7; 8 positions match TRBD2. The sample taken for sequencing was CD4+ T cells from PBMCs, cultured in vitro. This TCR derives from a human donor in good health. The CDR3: CASSGTRGGEQYF. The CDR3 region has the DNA TGTGCCAGTTCCGGGACTAGAGGCGGCGAGCAGTACTTC.